What follows describes a single TCR beta chain. Germline CDR1 LNHNV, CDR2 YYDKDF (reference sequence). The CDR3 covers 15 residues. V lost 3 bases to trimming and J lost 8 bases, with 19 bases between them. This specimen belongs to a study of control samples from healthy donors and cancer patients. TCRdb keeps only in-frame clones here, not all; method: immunoSEQ multiplex PCR. The data hold 120,000 to 150,000 clones, with 93% observed a single time. The chain is built from TRBV15 and TRBJ1-2; D is unresolved. The sequenced sample was blood. The TCR was taken from a man between 18 and 29 years old in good health. In DNA form, the CDR3 reads TGTGCCACCAGCAGTGGTCTGGGGATGGCAAGGGGCTACACCTTC. Protein product: CATSSGLGMARGYTF.